The present TCR beta chain was sequenced within a study of monozygotic twins with inflammatory bowel disease. Investigators extracted total RNA from whole blood and did not sort T cells. Reanalyzing the 5' RACE reads, TCRdb keeps one entry per CDR3 protein, without DNA. The repertoire table contains approximately 330,000 distinct CDR3 sequences. Study-wide findings and caveats: Versus healthy twins, IBD patients showed fewer clonotypes shared with others, especially with disease activity. Between concordant and discordant twins, repertoire similarity failed to differ, a result that limited power may explain. There was no support for any single strong signal or clonotype associated with IBD.

About this clonotype: Its specificity is unknown.

Germline V gene data show CDR1 as SEHNR and CDR2 as FQNEAQ (reference sequence). The CDR3 runs 13 residues. The source material was blood. V is TRBV7-9 and J is TRBJ2-7; the TCRdb D gene call, TRBD2, has no DNA to confirm it. The sequence came from a human donor with ulcerative colitis or Crohn's disease, or a healthy co-twin of an affected twin (not recorded which). The CDR3: CASSLNAGGEQYF. The full variable domain, its missing parts supplied by reference TRBV7-9 and TRBJ2-7, is DTGVSQNPRHKITKRGQNVTFRCDPISEHNRLYWYRQTLGQGPEFLTYFQNEAQLEKSRLLSDRFSAERPKGSFSTLEIQRTEQGDSAMYLCASSLNAGGEQYFGPGTRLTVT.